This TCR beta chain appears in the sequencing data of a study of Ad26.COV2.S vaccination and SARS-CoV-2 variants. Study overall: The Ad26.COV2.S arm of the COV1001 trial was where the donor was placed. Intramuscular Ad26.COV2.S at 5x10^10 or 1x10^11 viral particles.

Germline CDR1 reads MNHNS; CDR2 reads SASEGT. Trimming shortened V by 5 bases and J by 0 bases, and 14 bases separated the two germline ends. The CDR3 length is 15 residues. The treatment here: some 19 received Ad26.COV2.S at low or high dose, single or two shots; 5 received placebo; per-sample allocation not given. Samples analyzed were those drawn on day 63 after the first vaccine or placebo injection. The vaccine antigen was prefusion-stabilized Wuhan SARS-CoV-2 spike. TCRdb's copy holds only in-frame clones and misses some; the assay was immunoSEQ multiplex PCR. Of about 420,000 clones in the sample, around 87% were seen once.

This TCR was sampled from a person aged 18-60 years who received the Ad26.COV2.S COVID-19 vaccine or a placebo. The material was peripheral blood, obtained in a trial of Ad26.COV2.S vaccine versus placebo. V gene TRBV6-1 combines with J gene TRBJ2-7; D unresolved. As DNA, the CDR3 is TGTGCCAGCAGTTCAAGAGCCAGGAGCTCCTACGAGCAGTACTTC. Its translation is CASSSRARSSYEQYF.